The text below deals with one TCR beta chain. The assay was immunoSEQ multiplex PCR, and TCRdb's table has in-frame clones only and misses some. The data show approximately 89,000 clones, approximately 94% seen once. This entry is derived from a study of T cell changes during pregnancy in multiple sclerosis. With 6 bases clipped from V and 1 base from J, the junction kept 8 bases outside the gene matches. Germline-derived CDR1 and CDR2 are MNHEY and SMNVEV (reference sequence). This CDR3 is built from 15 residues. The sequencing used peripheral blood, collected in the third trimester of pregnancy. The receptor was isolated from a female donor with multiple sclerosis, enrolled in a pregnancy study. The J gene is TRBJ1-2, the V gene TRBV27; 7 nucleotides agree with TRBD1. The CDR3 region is CASSPGGWVNYGYTF. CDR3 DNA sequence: TGTGCCAGCAGCCCAGGGGGTTGGGTTAACTATGGCTACACCTTC.